This entry is about one T cell receptor beta chain. Its antigen is still unknown. The germline gene is not matched at one end of the junction; a read error may be the cause. Only healthy Caucasian donors were included. The twin cohort comprised three pairs of female monozygotic twins, all aged about 18 to 30 years. Peripheral blood mononuclear cells were the source from which RNA for the TCR libraries was isolated. The data belong to a study of identical twins (dated by TCRdb to the mid-2010s). With regard to the full study: The study deep-sequenced TCR alpha and beta repertoires from monozygotic twins, unrelated adults of various ages and cord blood to test whether fetal clonotypes persist. To rule out contamination, the twin experiments were replicated at different times with different library preparation protocols.

On the study overall, not on this receptor specifically: A weaker excess of twin sharing was found in beta out-of-frame sequences because the signal-to-noise ratio was lowered by fewer shared sequences. Fewer insertions were carried by abundant cord blood beta clonotypes; a weaker similar trend was observed in young adult naive repertoires, while no such trend was observed in memory repertoires. In monozygotic twins, out-of-frame TCR alpha sharing was systematically underestimated by recombination models, although the models agreed with sharing between unrelated individuals. Invariant T cells such as MAIT and iNKT could partly confound zero-insertion analyses, though diverse VJ usage argued against this for most clonotypes. Compared with coincidental sharing between unrelated individuals, out-of-frame TCR alpha sequences shared between twins showed an excess of sequences with low generation probability. Because the same donors could not be followed over many years, conclusions were based on cross-sectional statistical analysis.

In the germline V gene (reference sequence), CDR1 corresponds to DFQATT and CDR2 to SNEGSKA. The cysteine opens and the phenylalanine closes a CDR3 of 14 amino acids. Only the CDR3 DNA is retained, 42 bases long and in frame from the first base. Library preparation employed 5' RACE. Data came from an Illumina HiSeq 2000. Template switching introduced a universal primer binding site; the final cDNA contained a unique molecular identifier, enabling accurate counting of TCR cDNA molecules. First-strand cDNA for TCR alpha and beta chains was synthesized from specific primers in the conserved constant-segment region. To control for contamination, every cDNA library carried two barcodes: a SMART-Mk sample barcode plus Illumina barcodes. TruSeq adapter sequences and Illumina sample barcodes were added in two successive PCR steps. The Illumina HiSeq platform was used with custom primers to sequence TCR alpha and beta cDNA libraries. As for the original processing: MiGEC processed the raw reads to extract unique molecular identifiers, while MiXCR was used to determine the CDR3 positions. For each individual, recombination models were inferred using an EM algorithm with the repgenHMM and IGoR tools. The tcR package in R was used for shared clonotype analysis, with sharing normalized by the product of cloneset sizes. Out-of-frame nonproductive sequences were analyzed to study raw recombination free of thymic and clonal selection effects. TCRdb passed the public sequencing reads through fastp at Q25 and MiXCR, retaining productive beta sequences. Each CDR3 protein gets just one entry, which takes the most common genes and DNA from the rows behind it. Clone size and V and J calls follow TCRdb, not the original study. This sample is represented by hundreds of thousands of distinct CDR3 sequences; over 9% of them were singletons. The top ten clonotypes cover around 1.5% of the sample.

These data were also reused for a study on yellow fever vaccine responses in identical twins. Per the second study: The T cell response to vaccination in identical twins was reported by the authors to appear partly convergent and partly personalized. Focusing on identical twins, the study followed the T cell clones that responded to the vaccine, and did so with precision.

The rearrangement combines TRBV20-1 with TRBJ2-2; no confident D gene assignment can be made. Specimen: PBMCs. The TCR originated in a woman aged 18-29 years in good health. The CDR3 region has the sequence CSAMAWGNTGELFF. The base sequence is TGCAGCGCTATGGCTTGGGGAAACACCGGGGAGCTGTTTTTT.